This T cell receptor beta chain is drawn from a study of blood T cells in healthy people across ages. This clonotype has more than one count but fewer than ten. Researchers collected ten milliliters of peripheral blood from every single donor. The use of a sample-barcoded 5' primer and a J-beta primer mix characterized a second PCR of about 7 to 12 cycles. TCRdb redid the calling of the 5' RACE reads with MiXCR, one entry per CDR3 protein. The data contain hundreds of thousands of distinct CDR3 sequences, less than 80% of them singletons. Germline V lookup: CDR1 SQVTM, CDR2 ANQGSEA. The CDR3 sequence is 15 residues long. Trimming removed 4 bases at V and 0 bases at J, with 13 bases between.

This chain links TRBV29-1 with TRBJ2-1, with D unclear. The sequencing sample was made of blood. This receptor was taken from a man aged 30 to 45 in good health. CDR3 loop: CSVGGGGSSYNEQFF. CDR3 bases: TGCAGCGTTGGAGGTGGCGGAAGCTCCTACAATGAGCAGTTCTTC.